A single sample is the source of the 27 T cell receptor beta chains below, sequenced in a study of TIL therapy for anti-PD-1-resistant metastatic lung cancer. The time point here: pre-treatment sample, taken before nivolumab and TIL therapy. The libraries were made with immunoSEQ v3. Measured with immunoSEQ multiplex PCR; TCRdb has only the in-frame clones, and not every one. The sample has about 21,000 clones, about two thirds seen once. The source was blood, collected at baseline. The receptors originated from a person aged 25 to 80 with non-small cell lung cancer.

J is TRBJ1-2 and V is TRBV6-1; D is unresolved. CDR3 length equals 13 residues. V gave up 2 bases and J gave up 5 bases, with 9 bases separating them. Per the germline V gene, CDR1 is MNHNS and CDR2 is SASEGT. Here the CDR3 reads CASSERAEYGYTF. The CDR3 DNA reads TGTGCCAGCAGTGAACGGGCGGAATATGGCTACACCTTC.

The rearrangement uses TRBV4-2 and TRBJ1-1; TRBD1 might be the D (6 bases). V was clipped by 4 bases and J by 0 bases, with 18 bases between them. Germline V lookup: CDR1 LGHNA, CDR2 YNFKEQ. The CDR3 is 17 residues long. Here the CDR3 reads CASSRPRGMVMNTEAFF. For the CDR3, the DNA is TGTGCCAGCAGCCGCCCCAGGGGAATGGTGATGAACACTGAAGCTTTCTTT.

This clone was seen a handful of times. CDR3 region: CASSLALAGFSEQFF. In nucleotides, the CDR3 is TGTGCCAGCAGCTTAGCTCTAGCGGGATTCAGTGAGCAGTTCTTC. The V call is TRBV7-9, the J call TRBJ2-1; TRBD2 aligns across 9 bases. The germline gives CDR1 SEHNR, CDR2 FQNEAQ (reference sequence). The CDR3 has 15 amino acids. The ends lost 0 bases at V and 9 bases at J; junction bases unmatched: 6. The full variable domain, rest sourced from reference TRBV7-9 and TRBJ2-1, is DTGVSQNPRHKITKRGQNVTFRCDPISEHNRLYWYRQTLGQGPEFLTYFQNEAQLEKSRLLSDRFSAERPKGSFSTLEIQRTEQGDSAMYLCASSLALAGFSEQFFGPGTRLTVL.

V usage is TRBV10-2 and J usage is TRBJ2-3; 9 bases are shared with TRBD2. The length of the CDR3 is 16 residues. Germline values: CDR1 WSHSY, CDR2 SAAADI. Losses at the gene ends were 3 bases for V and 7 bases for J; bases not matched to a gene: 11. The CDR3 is CASSDIGAGGPHTQYF. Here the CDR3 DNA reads TGCGCCAGCAGTGATATCGGGGCGGGGGGGCCGCATACGCAGTATTTT.

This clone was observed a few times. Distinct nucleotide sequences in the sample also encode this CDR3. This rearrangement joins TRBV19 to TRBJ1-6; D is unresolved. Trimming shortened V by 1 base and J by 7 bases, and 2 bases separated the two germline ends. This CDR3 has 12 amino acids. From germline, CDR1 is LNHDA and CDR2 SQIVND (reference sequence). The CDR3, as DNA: TGTGCCAGTAGTATAGCCAATTCACCCCTCCACTTT. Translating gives CASSIANSPLHF.

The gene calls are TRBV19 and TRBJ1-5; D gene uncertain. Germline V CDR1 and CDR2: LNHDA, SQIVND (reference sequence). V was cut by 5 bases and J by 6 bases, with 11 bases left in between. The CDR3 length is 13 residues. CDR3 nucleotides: TGTGCCAGTAGTTTCCAGGCACGTCAGCCCCAGCATTTT. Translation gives CASSFQARQPQHF. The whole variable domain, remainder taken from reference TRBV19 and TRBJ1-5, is DGGITQSPKYLFRKEGQNVTLSCEQNLNHDAMYWYRQDPGQGLRLIYYSQIVNDFQKGDIAEGYSVSREKKESFPLTVTSAQKNPTAFYLCASSFQARQPQHFGDGTRLSIL.

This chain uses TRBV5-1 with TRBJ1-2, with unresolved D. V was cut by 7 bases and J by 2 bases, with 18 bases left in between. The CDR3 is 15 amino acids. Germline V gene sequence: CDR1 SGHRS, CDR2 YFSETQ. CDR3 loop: CASSPPPGTNYGYTF. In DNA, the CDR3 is TGCGCCAGCTCCCCTCCGCCGGGAACGAACTATGGCTACACCTTC.

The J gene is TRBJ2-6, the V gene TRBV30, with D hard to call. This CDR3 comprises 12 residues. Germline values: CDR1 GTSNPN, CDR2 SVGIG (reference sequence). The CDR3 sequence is CGFSSGANVLTF. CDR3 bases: TGTGGTTTCAGCTCTGGGGCCAACGTCCTGACTTTC.

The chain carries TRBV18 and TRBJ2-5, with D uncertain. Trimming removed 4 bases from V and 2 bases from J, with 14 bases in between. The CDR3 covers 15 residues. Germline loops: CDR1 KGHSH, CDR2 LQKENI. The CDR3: CASSRYSTSQETQYF. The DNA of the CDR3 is TGTGCCAGCTCACGCTATTCGACAAGTCAAGAGACCCAGTACTTC.

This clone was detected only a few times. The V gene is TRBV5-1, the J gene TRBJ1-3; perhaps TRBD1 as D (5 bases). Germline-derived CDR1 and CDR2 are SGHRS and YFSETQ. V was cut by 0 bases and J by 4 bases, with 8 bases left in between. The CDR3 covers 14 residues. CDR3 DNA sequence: TGCGCCAGCAGCTTGGATGGGGCGGGAAACACCATATATTTT. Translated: CASSLDGAGNTIYF.

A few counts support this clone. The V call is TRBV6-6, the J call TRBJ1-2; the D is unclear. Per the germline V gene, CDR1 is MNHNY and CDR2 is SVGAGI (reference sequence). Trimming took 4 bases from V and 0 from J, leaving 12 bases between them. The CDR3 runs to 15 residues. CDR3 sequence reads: CASSLEREANYGYTF. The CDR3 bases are TGTGCCAGCAGTTTGGAAAGAGAAGCTAACTATGGCTACACCTTC.

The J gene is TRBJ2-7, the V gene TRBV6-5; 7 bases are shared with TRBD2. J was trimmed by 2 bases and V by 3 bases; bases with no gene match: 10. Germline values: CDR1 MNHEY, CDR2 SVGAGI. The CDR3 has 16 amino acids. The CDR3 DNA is TGTGCCAGCAGTTATAATCGCCTAGCGGTTACCTACGAGCAGTACTTC. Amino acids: CASSYNRLAVTYEQYF.

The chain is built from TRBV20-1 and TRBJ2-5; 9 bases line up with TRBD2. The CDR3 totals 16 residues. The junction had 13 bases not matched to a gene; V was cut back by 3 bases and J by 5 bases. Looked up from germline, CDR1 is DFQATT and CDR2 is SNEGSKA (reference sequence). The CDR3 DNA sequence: TGCAGTGCTAGTAACCGATTAGCGGGGGCCGGGGAGACCCAGTACTTC. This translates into CSASNRLAGAGETQYF.

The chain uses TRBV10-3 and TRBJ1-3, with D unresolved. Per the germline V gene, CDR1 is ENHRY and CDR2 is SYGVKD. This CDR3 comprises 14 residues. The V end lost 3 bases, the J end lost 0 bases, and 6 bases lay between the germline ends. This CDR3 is CAISDPTSGNTIYF. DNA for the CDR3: TGTGCCATCAGTGACCCCACCTCTGGAAACACCATATATTTT.

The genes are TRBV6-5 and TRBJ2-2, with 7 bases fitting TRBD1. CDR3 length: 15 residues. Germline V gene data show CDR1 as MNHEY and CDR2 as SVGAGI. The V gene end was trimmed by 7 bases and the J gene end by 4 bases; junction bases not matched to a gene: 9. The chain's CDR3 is CASTLRAGGTGELFF. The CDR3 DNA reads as TGTGCCAGCACCCTGAGGGCAGGGGGCACCGGGGAGCTGTTTTTT.

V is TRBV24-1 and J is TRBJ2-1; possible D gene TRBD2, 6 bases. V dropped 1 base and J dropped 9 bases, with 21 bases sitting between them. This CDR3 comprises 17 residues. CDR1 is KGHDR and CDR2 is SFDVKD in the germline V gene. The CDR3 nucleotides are TGTGCCACCAGTGATTTAGTTGTAGCGGACAACGGTGGTGAGCAGTTCTTC. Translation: CATSDLVVADNGGEQFF.

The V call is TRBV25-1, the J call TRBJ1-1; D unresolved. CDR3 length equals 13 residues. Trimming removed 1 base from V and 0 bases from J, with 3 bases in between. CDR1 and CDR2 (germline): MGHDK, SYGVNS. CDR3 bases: TGTGCCAGCAGTGAATGGGTGAACACTGAAGCTTTCTTT. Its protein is CASSEWVNTEAFF. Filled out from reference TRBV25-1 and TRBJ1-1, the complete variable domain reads EADIYQTPRYLVIGTGKKITLECSQTMGHDKMYWYQQDPGMELHLIHYSYGVNSTEKGDLSSESTVSRIRTEHFPLTLESARPSHTSQYLCASSEWVNTEAFFGQGTRLTVV.

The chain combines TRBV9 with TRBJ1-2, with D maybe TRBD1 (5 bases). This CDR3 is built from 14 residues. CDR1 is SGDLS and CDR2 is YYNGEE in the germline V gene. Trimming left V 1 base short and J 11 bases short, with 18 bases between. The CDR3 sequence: CASSVSPGNLKYTF. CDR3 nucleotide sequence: TGTGCCAGCAGCGTAAGTCCAGGGAACTTAAAGTACACCTTC. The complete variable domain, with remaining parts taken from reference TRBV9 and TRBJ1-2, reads DSGVTQTPKHLITATGQRVTLRCSPRSGDLSVYWYQQSLDQGLQFLIQYYNGEERAKGNILERFSAQQFPDLHSELNLSSLELGDSALYFCASSVSPGNLKYTFGSGTRLTVV.

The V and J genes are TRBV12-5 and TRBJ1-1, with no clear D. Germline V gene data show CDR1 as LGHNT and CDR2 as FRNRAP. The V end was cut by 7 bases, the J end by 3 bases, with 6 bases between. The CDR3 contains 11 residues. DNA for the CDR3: TGTGCTAGTGCCGCATACACTGAAGCTTTCTTT. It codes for CASAAYTEAFF.

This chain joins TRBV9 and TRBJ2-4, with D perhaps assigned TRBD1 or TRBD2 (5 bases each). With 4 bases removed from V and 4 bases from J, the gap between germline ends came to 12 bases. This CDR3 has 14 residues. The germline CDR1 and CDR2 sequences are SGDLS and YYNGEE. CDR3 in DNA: TGTGCCAGCAGCCCCCCCGGGGCGAAAAACATTCAGTACTTC. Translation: CASSPPGAKNIQYF. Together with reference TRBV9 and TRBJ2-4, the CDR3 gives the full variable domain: DSGVTQTPKHLITATGQRVTLRCSPRSGDLSVYWYQQSLDQGLQFLIQYYNGEERAKGNILERFSAQQFPDLHSELNLSSLELGDSALYFCASSPPGAKNIQYFGAGTRLSVL.

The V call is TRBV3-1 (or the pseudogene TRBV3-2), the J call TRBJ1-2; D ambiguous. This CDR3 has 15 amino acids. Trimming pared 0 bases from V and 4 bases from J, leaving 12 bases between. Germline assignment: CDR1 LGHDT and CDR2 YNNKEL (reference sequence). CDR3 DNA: TGTGCCAGCAGCCAAGATTTACGTACAGCCTATGGCTACACCTTC. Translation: CASSQDLRTAYGYTF.

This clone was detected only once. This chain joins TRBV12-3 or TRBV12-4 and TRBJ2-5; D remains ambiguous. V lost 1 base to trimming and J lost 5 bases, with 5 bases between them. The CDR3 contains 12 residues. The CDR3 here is CASSLGFETQYF. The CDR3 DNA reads TGTGCCAGCAGTTTAGGGTTCGAGACCCAGTACTTC.

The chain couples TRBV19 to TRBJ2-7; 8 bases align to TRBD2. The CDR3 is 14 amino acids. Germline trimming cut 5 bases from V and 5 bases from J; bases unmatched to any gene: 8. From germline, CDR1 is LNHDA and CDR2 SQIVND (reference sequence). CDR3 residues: CASSSGTRGHEQYF. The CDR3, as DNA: TGTGCCAGTAGTTCAGGGACTAGAGGGCACGAGCAGTACTTC.

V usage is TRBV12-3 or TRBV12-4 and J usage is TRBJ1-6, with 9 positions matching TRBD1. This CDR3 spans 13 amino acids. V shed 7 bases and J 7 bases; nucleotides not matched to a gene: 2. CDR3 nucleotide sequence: TGTGCCAGCACCGGACAGGGGAATTCACCCCTCCACTTT. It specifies CASTGQGNSPLHF.

CDR3 DNA: TGTGCCAGCAGCTCCCAAGAGGGGGGTGCAGCCAAAAACATTCAGTACTTC. Translated: CASSSQEGGAAKNIQYF. This chain joins TRBV9 and TRBJ2-4; TRBD1 or TRBD2 may be the D gene (6 bases each). Trimming pared 4 bases from V and 0 bases from J, leaving 17 bases between. Germline assignment: CDR1 SGDLS and CDR2 YYNGEE. The CDR3 loop spans 17 amino acids.

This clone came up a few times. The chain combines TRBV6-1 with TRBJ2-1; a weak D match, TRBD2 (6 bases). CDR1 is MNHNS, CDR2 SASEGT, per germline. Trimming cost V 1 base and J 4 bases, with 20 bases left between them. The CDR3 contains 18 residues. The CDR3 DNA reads TGTGCCAGCAGTGAAGTAGCATTTGTGGGAGGAGGATACAATGAGCAGTTCTTC. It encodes CASSEVAFVGGGYNEQFF.

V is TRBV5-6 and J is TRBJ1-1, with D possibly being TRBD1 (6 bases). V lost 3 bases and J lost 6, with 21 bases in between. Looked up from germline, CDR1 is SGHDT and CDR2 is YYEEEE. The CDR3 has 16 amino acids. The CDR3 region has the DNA TGTGCCAGCAGCTCCAGCAGGGGAGGGGGAAGCCCTGAAGCTTTCTTT. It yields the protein CASSSSRGGGSPEAFF. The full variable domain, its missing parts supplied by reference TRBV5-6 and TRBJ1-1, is DAGVTQSPTHLIKTRGQQVTLRCSPKSGHDTVSWYQQALGQGPQFIFQYYEEEERQRGNFPDRFSGHQFPNYSSELNVNALLLGDSALYLCASSSSRGGGSPEAFFGQGTRLTVV.